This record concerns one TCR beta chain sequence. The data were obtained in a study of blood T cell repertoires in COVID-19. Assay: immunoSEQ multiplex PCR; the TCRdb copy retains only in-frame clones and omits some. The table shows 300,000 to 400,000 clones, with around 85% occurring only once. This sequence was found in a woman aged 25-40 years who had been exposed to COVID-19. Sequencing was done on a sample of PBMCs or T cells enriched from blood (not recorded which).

The CDR3 nucleotides read TGTGCCAGCAGTTCAGGGTTTAAGATCTATGGCTACACCTTC. This sequence encodes CASSSGFKIYGYTF. The chain has TRBV28 and TRBJ1-2; tentatively, D is TRBD1 (5 bases). Per the germline V gene, CDR1 is MDHEN and CDR2 is SYDVKM. The V end lost 4 bases, the J end lost 4 bases, and 13 bases lay between the germline ends. The CDR3 has 14 amino acids.